These 4 T cell receptor beta chains were sequenced from one sample in a study of T cell clonality in common variable immunodeficiency. Study results and limitations: Reportedly, TCR beta sequences from common variable immunodeficiency showed fewer deletions and N-nucleotide insertions.

Generated by immunoSEQ multiplex PCR, the TCRdb table keeps only in-frame clones and is missing some. The sample was found to contain tens of thousands of clones, and every one recurs. Their cognate antigens are unknown. Sample: peripheral blood mononuclear cells. These receptor sequences come from a human donor with common variable immunodeficiency.

Many counts were recorded for this clone. Coverage ceases 3 residues before the CDR3 finishes, and the germline J gene fills in the end. The gene calls are TRBV4-1 and TRBJ2-1, with TRBD2 matching 10 bases. V was pared by 0 bases and J by 5 bases, with 7 bases of the junction left unmatched. The germline gives CDR1 MGHRA, CDR2 YSYEKL. The CDR3 sequence is 17 residues long. CDR3 region: CASSQERLAGAHNEQFF. CDR3 DNA, as far as it was read: TGCGCCAGCAGCCAAGAGAGGCTAGCGGGAGCCCACAATGAG.

A note on this clone: The DNA ends 3 residues before the CDR3 does, and the rest of the CDR3 is filled in from the germline J gene. The rearrangement uses TRBV5-5 and TRBJ2-7; 7 bases fit TRBD1. The V gene's germline CDR1 is SGHKS and CDR2 YYEKEE (reference sequence). V lost 4 bases and J lost 1; bases outside the gene matches: 8. This CDR3 is built from 15 residues. The CDR3 reads CASSPGTVVSYEQYF. CDR3 bases read: TGTGCCAGCAGCCCGGGGACAGTCGTGTCCTACGAG.

In its sample, this clone was seen a few times. The read stops 3 residues short of the end of the CDR3; the missing end is completed from the germline J gene. V and J are TRBV5-1 and TRBJ1-2; 8 bases agree with TRBD1. CDR3 size: 14 residues. The V gene's germline CDR1 is SGHRS and CDR2 YFSETQ. CDR3 region: CASSLVQGDVGYTF. Partial CDR3 DNA: TGCGCCAGCAGCTTGGTACAGGGGGATGTCGGC.

Comment on this clone: From the germline J gene comes the end of the CDR3, since the read stops 3 residues before it. V and J are TRBV5-6 and TRBJ1-1; no reliable D call. With 0 bases removed from V and 4 bases from J, the gap between germline ends came to 10 bases. Germline V gene sequence: CDR1 SGHDT, CDR2 YYEEEE. The CDR3 consists of 14 residues. The sequenced part of the CDR3 DNA is TGTGCCAGCAGCTTGGGCCCGGGGTTCACTGAA. Translated: CASSLGPGFTE. The CDR3, in full, reads CASSLGPGFTEAFF.